The subject of this entry is one T cell receptor (beta chain). As yet, its antigen is unknown. CDR3 length equals 14 residues. V dropped 4 bases and J dropped 9; count of bases not matched to a gene: 8. Germline values: CDR1 LNHDA, CDR2 SQIVND (reference sequence). The data belong to a study of cytomegalovirus exposure and HLA in healthy donors. General study results and limits: The study had only CMV serostatus as immune exposure information. By a later analysis, the bulk of CMV-associated TCR beta chains appeared HLA-restricted. There were reportedly fewer N-insertions in an Asian-associated ancestry cluster than the roughly 700-donor mean, in a later analysis. Among the CMV-associated chains, three were confirmed in vitro as specific for CMV antigens.

Researchers ran the PCR with 60 Vbeta and 13 Jbeta primers. Clones were read by immunoSEQ multiplex PCR, and TCRdb kept only the in-frame ones, dropping some. Its table lists 200,000 to 250,000 clones. The V and J genes are TRBV19 and TRBJ2-1; 8 nucleotides agree with TRBD2. This TCR was sampled from a girl aged 2-10 years in good health and CMV-seropositive. The sequenced sample consisted of PBMCs. CDR3 sequence: CASSTAGGAVEQFF. DNA of the CDR3: TGTGCCAGTAGTACGGCGGGAGGCGCCGTTGAGCAGTTCTTC.